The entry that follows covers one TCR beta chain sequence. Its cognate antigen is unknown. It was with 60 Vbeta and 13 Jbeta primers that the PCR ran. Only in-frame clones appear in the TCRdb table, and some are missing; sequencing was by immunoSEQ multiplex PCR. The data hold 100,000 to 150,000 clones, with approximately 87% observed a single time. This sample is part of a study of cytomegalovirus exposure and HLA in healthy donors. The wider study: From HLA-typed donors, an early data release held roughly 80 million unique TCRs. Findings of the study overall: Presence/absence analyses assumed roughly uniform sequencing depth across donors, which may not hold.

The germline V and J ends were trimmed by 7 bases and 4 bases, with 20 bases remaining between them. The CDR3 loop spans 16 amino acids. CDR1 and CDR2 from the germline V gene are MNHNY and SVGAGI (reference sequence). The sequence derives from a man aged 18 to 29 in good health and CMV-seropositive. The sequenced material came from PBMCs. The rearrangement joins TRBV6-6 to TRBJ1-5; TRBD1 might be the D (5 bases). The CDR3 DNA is TGTGCCAGCATTACCCTTGGGGGGGATTCGAATCAGCCCCAGCATTTT. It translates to CASITLGGDSNQPQHF.